What follows describes a single T cell receptor (beta chain). The source of the sample is a study of human T cells and chemical hapten exposure. MiXCR, run by TCRdb on the RACE reads, gives a single entry per CDR3 protein. The repertoire includes about 120,000 distinct CDR3 sequences, about 12% of them detected once, and 1.2% to 1.5% sits in the top ten. Time point reported: patch test 1, 2 weeks after DPC sensitization. The treatment is: therapeutic diphenylcyclopropenone sensitization with weekly scalp DPC. The study drew its donors from alopecia patients who were 18 to 70 years old and suitable for DPC. Sequencing used whole blood, obtained in connection with sensitization to the hapten diphenylcyclopropenone (DPC). This TCR was recovered from a woman aged 45-65 years with alopecia areata. Some clones in this sample may be carry-over from other donors' samples.

CDR3 loop: CASSQVWGTEAFF. CDR3 nucleotides: TGCGCCAGCAGCCAAGTCTGGGGCACTGAAGCTTTCTTT. V is TRBV4-3 and J is TRBJ1-1; D not certain. CDR1 and CDR2 from the germline V gene are LGHNA and YSLEER. CDR3 length equals 13 residues. The ends were cut back, 1 base at V and 4 bases at J, with 7 bases in the middle.